The 19 T cell receptor beta chains below come from one sample, sequenced in a study of shared clonotypes between healthy human individuals. Produced via immunoSEQ multiplex PCR; TCRdb's table is partial and in-frame only. The sample shows some 2,000,000 clones, almost 96% of them seen only once. The specimen sequenced was naive CD4+ T cells sorted from blood. Subset specified: CD45RA+ positively selected. These receptors originate from a man aged 18 to 30 in good health.

The J gene is TRBJ2-3, the V gene TRBV2; 7 bases are shared with TRBD2. The junction had 5 bases not matched to a gene; V was cut back by 7 bases and J by 1 base. The CDR3 has 14 amino acids. Germline assignment: CDR1 SNHLY and CDR2 FYNNEI. CDR3 sequence: CASKPGGGTDTQYF. CDR3 DNA: TGTGCCAGCAAACCGGGAGGTGGCACAGATACGCAGTATTTT.

The genes are TRBV5-6 and TRBJ1-1; D unresolved. Looked up from germline, CDR1 is SGHDT and CDR2 is YYEEEE. The CDR3 has 14 residues. V was clipped by 5 bases and J by 4 bases, with 15 bases between them. Here the CDR3 reads CASSTNTDGTEAFF. DNA for the CDR3: TGTGCCAGCAGTACTAACACCGACGGCACTGAAGCTTTCTTT.

This clone came up once. V and J are TRBV5-1 and TRBJ2-2, with D perhaps matching TRBD1 or TRBD2 (5 bases each). The germline V gene has CDR1 SGHRS and CDR2 YFSETQ. The V end was cut by 7 bases, the J end by 7 bases, with 17 bases between. This CDR3 contains 14 residues. The CDR3, as DNA: TGCGCCAGCCGACGGGACCCCGGTGGCGGGGAGCTGTTTTTT. This encodes CASRRDPGGGELFF.

As DNA, the CDR3 is TGTGCCAGCAGGGCCCGGACTAGCGGGTACCAAGAGACCCAGTACTTC. It codes for CASRARTSGYQETQYF. V gene TRBV6-4 combines with J gene TRBJ2-5; 11 positions match TRBD2. V lost 6 bases and J lost 0; bases outside the gene matches: 6. Germline CDR1 and CDR2: MRHNA and SNTAGT. This CDR3 region has 16 residues.

The V gene is TRBV5-1, the J gene TRBJ1-4; 9 positions match TRBD1. J lost 3 bases, V lost 4 bases, and 4 bases had no gene match. The germline V gene encodes CDR1 SGHRS and CDR2 YFSETQ. There are 15 residues in the CDR3. The CDR3 region is CASSQQGASNEKLFF. CDR3 DNA: TGCGCCAGCAGCCAACAGGGGGCCTCTAATGAAAAACTGTTTTTT.

The rearrangement links TRBV30 to TRBJ2-7; the D gene is possibly TRBD2 (6 bases). The CDR3 consists of 13 residues. Germline V gene sequence: CDR1 GTSNPN, CDR2 SVGIG (reference sequence). Trimming took off 1 base at V and 5 bases at J, with 12 bases between the two ends. CDR3 amino acids: CAWSAGDLNEQYF. The CDR3 DNA reads as TGTGCCTGGAGTGCGGGGGATCTCAACGAGCAGTACTTC.

J is TRBJ2-6 and V is TRBV2; tentatively, D is TRBD1 (5 bases). This CDR3 is 15 amino acids long. Per the germline V gene, CDR1 is SNHLY and CDR2 is FYNNEI. The ends were cut back, 7 bases at V and 2 bases at J, with 12 bases in the middle. CDR3 sequence reads: CASIRESAGANVLTF. The CDR3 DNA is TGTGCCAGCATCAGGGAATCGGCTGGGGCCAACGTCCTGACTTTC.

The chain links TRBV9 to TRBJ1-5; D gene ambiguous. CDR3 size: 13 residues. V gave up 0 bases and J gave up 6 bases, with 7 bases separating them. Per the germline V gene, CDR1 is SGDLS and CDR2 is YYNGEE. CDR3 in amino acids: CASSVAGVQPQHF. The CDR3 nucleotides read TGTGCCAGCAGCGTAGCGGGTGTTCAGCCCCAGCATTTT.

A remark on this clone: This specimen includes other DNA sequences encoding the same CDR3. The gene calls are TRBV5-1 and TRBJ1-4; 7 nucleotides match TRBD1. The CDR3 covers 14 residues. J gave up 3 bases and V 2 bases, and 1 base lay outside the gene matches. Germline assignment: CDR1 SGHRS and CDR2 YFSETQ. Here the CDR3 DNA reads TGCGCCAGCAGCTTAGGGGGCGCTAATGAAAAACTGTTTTTT. Amino acid sequence: CASSLGGANEKLFF.

On this clone: Other DNA sequences in the same sample also yield this CDR3. The gene calls are TRBV30 and TRBJ1-2; D gene uncertain. This CDR3 has 12 amino acids. CDR1 is GTSNPN and CDR2 is SVGIG in the germline V gene (reference sequence). Trimming left V 1 base short and J 5 bases short, with 8 bases between. The CDR3 nucleotides are TGTGCCTGGAGTGAAGCGGGTTATGGCTACACCTTC. It is translated as CAWSEAGYGYTF.

The chain employs TRBV6-5 and TRBJ1-2; 10 nucleotides match TRBD1. Germline lookup yields CDR1 MNHEY and CDR2 SVGAGI. V shed 5 bases and J 5 bases; nucleotides not matched to a gene: 5. The CDR3 sequence is 14 residues long. DNA of the CDR3: TGTGCCAGCAGTCGGGACAGGGGAACGTATGGCTACACCTTC. It specifies CASSRDRGTYGYTF.

This chain links TRBV19 with TRBJ1-6, with no clear D. V was cut by 6 bases and J by 0 bases, with 12 bases left in between. CDR1 and CDR2 (germline): LNHDA, SQIVND (reference sequence). CDR3 length equals 16 residues. The CDR3 nucleotides read TGTGCCAGTAGCCGGATGGGGAACTCCTATAATTCACCCCTCCACTTT. It translates to CASSRMGNSYNSPLHF.

The chain carries TRBV19 and TRBJ1-1, with D unresolved. Trimming removed 10 bases from V and 6 bases from J, with 18 bases in between. Germline CDR1 and CDR2: LNHDA and SQIVND (reference sequence). The CDR3 has 13 residues. The CDR3 sequence is CATLRTGSPEAFF. In DNA, the CDR3 is TGTGCCACCCTAAGGACGGGGAGTCCTGAAGCTTTCTTT.

The rearrangement uses TRBV5-1 and TRBJ2-7, with TRBD2 matching 7 bases. Germline V gives CDR1 SGHRS, CDR2 YFSETQ. CDR3 size: 15 residues. V was pared by 1 base and J by 3 bases, with 7 bases of the junction left unmatched. The CDR3 DNA is TGCGCCAGCAGCTTGAGGCCTAGCGGTTACTACGAGCAGTACTTC. It specifies CASSLRPSGYYEQYF.

The chain links TRBV2 to TRBJ2-2; D tentatively fits TRBD1 or TRBD2 (5 bases each). CDR3 length equals 15 residues. CDR1 and CDR2 (germline): SNHLY, FYNNEI. The germline V and J ends were trimmed by 7 bases and 1 base, with 13 bases remaining between them. CDR3 DNA: TGTGCCAGCACCCTAGGGACGTTGAACACCGGGGAGCTGTTTTTT. Its protein is CASTLGTLNTGELFF. Using reference TRBV2 and TRBJ2-2 for the parts outside the CDR3, the full variable domain is EPEVTQTPSHQVTQMGQEVILRCVPISNHLYFYWYRQILGQKVEFLVSFYNNEISEKSEIFDDQFSVERPDGSNFTLKIRSTKLEDSAMYFCASTLGTLNTGELFFGEGSRLTVL.

The rearrangement uses TRBV7-2 and TRBJ1-2, with TRBD1 identical over 9 bases. Losses at the gene ends were 6 bases for V and 1 base for J; bases not matched to a gene: 3. This CDR3 region has 14 residues. The germline CDR1 and CDR2 sequences are SGHTA and FQGNSA. For the CDR3, the DNA is TGTGCCAGCAGACCGGACAGGGGTAACTATGGCTACACCTTC. It is translated as CASRPDRGNYGYTF.

V usage is TRBV6-5 and J usage is TRBJ1-1, with 7 bases matching TRBD1. The germline CDR1 and CDR2 sequences are MNHEY and SVGAGI. With V trimmed by 5 bases and J by 6 bases, 3 bases remained unmatched. CDR3 length: 12 amino acids. This CDR3 is CASSPGGAEAFF. CDR3 DNA: TGTGCCAGCAGTCCAGGGGGAGCTGAAGCTTTCTTT.

This clone has only one observation. The chain joins TRBV7-9 to TRBJ2-7; D is ambiguous. The germline V gene has CDR1 SEHNR and CDR2 FQNEAQ (reference sequence). Between the trimmed V and J ends, which lost 1 base and 0 bases, there was a span of 10 bases. There are 15 residues in the CDR3. CDR3 sequence: CASSLGAESSYEQYF. The CDR3 DNA reads TGTGCCAGCAGCTTAGGTGCAGAGAGCTCCTACGAGCAGTACTTC.

The genes are TRBV4-3 and TRBJ1-2; 7 bases map to TRBD1. J lost 8 bases, V lost 0 bases, and 9 bases had no gene match. Per the germline V gene, CDR1 is LGHNA and CDR2 is YSLEER. This CDR3 contains 15 residues. The CDR3 reads CASSQDQAVTGGYTF. The CDR3 DNA sequence: TGCGCCAGCAGCCAAGATCAAGCTGTGACAGGGGGCTACACCTTC.